A selection of T cell receptor beta chains follows, all from one sample in a study of shared clonotypes between healthy human individuals. Repertoires were generated with immunoSEQ multiplex PCR, while TCRdb's copy carries only in-frame clones and drops some. Of about 1,800,000 clones in the sample, around 96% were seen once. Specimen: naive CD8+ T cells sorted from blood. These receptors came from a man between 18 and 29 years old in good health. Each CDR3 is given with its conserved first and last residue. The D gene is left open where the match is weak. Size tells how often a clone was seen (once, few, many) or the class of an expanded clone, and some rows leave it out.

cdr3_nt: TGTGCCCTTCGACCGGGACAGGGAGATACCGGGGAGCTGTTTTTT; cdr3_aa: CALRPGQGDTGELFF; d_call: TRBD1; j_call: TRBJ2-2; v_call: TRBV10-3; clone_size: once
cdr3_nt: TGTGCCAGCAGCCCAGATGGTGGGACTAGCGTAATCGAGCAGTACTTC; cdr3_aa: CASSPDGGTSVIEQYF; d_call: TRBD2; j_call: TRBJ2-7; v_call: TRBV11-2; clone_size: -
cdr3_nt: TGTGCCAGCAGTGATCGCTACCTACAGGGGAGAGAGACCCAGTACTTC; cdr3_aa: CASSDRYLQGRETQYF; d_call: TRBD1; j_call: TRBJ2-5; v_call: TRBV6-1; clone_size: -
cdr3_nt: TGTGCCAGCAGCTATTGGGGGGGAGAGACCCAGTACTTC; cdr3_aa: CASSYWGGETQYF; d_call: TRBD2; j_call: TRBJ2-5; v_call: TRBV5-6; clone_size: -
cdr3_nt: TGTGCCTGGAGTGTGGGGTATGGCGGCTACACCTTC; cdr3_aa: CAWSVGYGGYTF; d_call: -; j_call: TRBJ1-2; v_call: TRBV30; clone_size: -
cdr3_nt: TGTGCCAGCAGTTACGATGAAGATAAGGGGGATTCACCCCTCCACTTT; cdr3_aa: CASSYDEDKGDSPLHF; d_call: -; j_call: TRBJ1-6; v_call: TRBV6-6; clone_size: once
cdr3_nt: TGTGCCAGCAGCGGGGGACAGGGAAAGCCTGGAAACACCATATATTTT; cdr3_aa: CASSGGQGKPGNTIYF; d_call: TRBD1; j_call: TRBJ1-3; v_call: TRBV7-9; clone_size: -
cdr3_nt: TGTGCCAGCAGTTACGGCGAGGGGGGCTACACCTTC; cdr3_aa: CASSYGEGGYTF; d_call: -; j_call: TRBJ1-2; v_call: TRBV6-6; clone_size: -
cdr3_nt: TGTGCCAGAAGCTCCCAGAATAGCAATCAGCCCCAGCATTTT; cdr3_aa: CARSSQNSNQPQHF; d_call: -; j_call: TRBJ1-5; v_call: TRBV5-3; clone_size: -
cdr3_nt: TGTGCCAGCAGCTTGGGTCAGGAGGACCTCGTGGGCTACACCTTC; cdr3_aa: CASSLGQEDLVGYTF; d_call: -; j_call: TRBJ1-2; v_call: TRBV5-8; clone_size: -
cdr3_nt: TGTGCCAGCAGCTTAGGCCCCGGGACAGGCCGGGAGACCCAGTACTTC; cdr3_aa: CASSLGPGTGRETQYF; d_call: TRBD1; j_call: TRBJ2-5; v_call: TRBV11-2; clone_size: -
cdr3_nt: TGCGCCAGCAGCCTCGACAGAGAAGAGACCCAGTACTTC; cdr3_aa: CASSLDREETQYF; d_call: -; j_call: TRBJ2-5; v_call: TRBV4-1; clone_size: -
cdr3_nt: TGTGCCAGCAGTGATTTTCTAGCGGGAGCGGGGGAGCAGTACTTC; cdr3_aa: CASSDFLAGAGEQYF; d_call: TRBD2; j_call: TRBJ2-7; v_call: TRBV2; clone_size: -
cdr3_nt: TGCAGCGCAGGGACTAGCGGGAGTGATACGCAGTATTTT; cdr3_aa: CSAGTSGSDTQYF; d_call: TRBD2; j_call: TRBJ2-3; v_call: TRBV29-1; clone_size: -
cdr3_nt: TGCAGCGTTGCGACTCCGGGAGAGTACAATGAGCAGTTCTTC; cdr3_aa: CSVATPGEYNEQFF; d_call: -; j_call: TRBJ2-1; v_call: TRBV29-1; clone_size: -
cdr3_nt: TGTGCCACCAGCAGAGACAGGGGGCTGAACGAGCAGTACTTC; cdr3_aa: CATSRDRGLNEQYF; d_call: TRBD1; j_call: TRBJ2-7; v_call: TRBV15; clone_size: -
cdr3_nt: TGTGCCAGCAGTGACATTTTGGAGGAAGACTATGGCTACACCTTC; cdr3_aa: CASSDILEEDYGYTF; d_call: -; j_call: TRBJ1-2; v_call: TRBV2; clone_size: once
cdr3_nt: TGTGCCAGCAGTTTACTAGCGGGGGGGCCCAATGAGCAGTTCTTC; cdr3_aa: CASSLLAGGPNEQFF; d_call: TRBD2; j_call: TRBJ2-1; v_call: TRBV27; clone_size: -
cdr3_nt: TGTGCCAGTAGTCTCCGCCCTGACTACGAGCAGTACTTC; cdr3_aa: CASSLRPDYEQYF; d_call: -; j_call: TRBJ2-7; v_call: TRBV19; clone_size: -
cdr3_nt: TGTGCCAGCAGCCGAGACACGTTCTATGGCTACACCTTC; cdr3_aa: CASSRDTFYGYTF; d_call: -; j_call: TRBJ1-2; v_call: TRBV5-5; clone_size: -
cdr3_nt: TGTGCCAGCAGCTTAAATACGCAGTATTTT; cdr3_aa: CASSLNTQYF; d_call: -; j_call: TRBJ2-3; v_call: TRBV6-1; clone_size: -
cdr3_nt: TGTGCCAGCAGCTTTAGCGGGGGGGGCAATGAGCAGTTCTTC; cdr3_aa: CASSFSGGGNEQFF; d_call: TRBD2; j_call: TRBJ2-1; v_call: TRBV13; clone_size: -
cdr3_nt: TGTGCCATCAGTGACTCTGTGGGGTACGAGCAGTACTTC; cdr3_aa: CAISDSVGYEQYF; d_call: -; j_call: TRBJ2-7; v_call: TRBV10-3; clone_size: -
cdr3_nt: TGCGCCAGCAGCTTGGGACAGGGGCGCGTTGAAGCTTTCTTT; cdr3_aa: CASSLGQGRVEAFF; d_call: TRBD1; j_call: TRBJ1-1; v_call: TRBV5-1; clone_size: -
cdr3_nt: TGTGCCAGCCCCGGACTACAGGAATCCTACGAGCAGTACTTC; cdr3_aa: CASPGLQESYEQYF; d_call: -; j_call: TRBJ2-7; v_call: TRBV2; clone_size: -
cdr3_nt: TGCAGTCTCCCTGGGAATGAGCAGTTCTTC; cdr3_aa: CSLPGNEQFF; d_call: -; j_call: TRBJ2-1; v_call: TRBV20-1; clone_size: once
cdr3_nt: TGTGCCAGCAGCGCAGGCACGGGATACGAGCAGTACTTC; cdr3_aa: CASSAGTGYEQYF; d_call: -; j_call: TRBJ2-7; v_call: TRBV11-3; clone_size: -
cdr3_nt: TGTGCCTGGGACTCCAACCAGGGGGGGTATGAAAAACTGTTTTTT; cdr3_aa: CAWDSNQGGYEKLFF; d_call: TRBD1; j_call: TRBJ1-4; v_call: TRBV30; clone_size: -
cdr3_nt: TGTGCCAGCAGCTTAGTCCAGGGGAACACTGAAGCTTTCTTT; cdr3_aa: CASSLVQGNTEAFF; d_call: -; j_call: TRBJ1-1; v_call: TRBV7-9; clone_size: -
cdr3_nt: TGCGCCAGCAGCTTGGTGGGACTAGCGGGAGAAGAGACCCAGTACTTC; cdr3_aa: CASSLVGLAGEETQYF; d_call: TRBD2; j_call: TRBJ2-5; v_call: TRBV5-1; clone_size: -
cdr3_nt: TGTGCCAGCAGTCTGACAGGGGCGAGGACTGAAGCTTTCTTT; cdr3_aa: CASSLTGARTEAFF; d_call: TRBD1; j_call: TRBJ1-1; v_call: TRBV6-5; clone_size: -
cdr3_nt: TGTGCCGGCAGCTTTGGTTACAATGAGCAGTTCTTC; cdr3_aa: CAGSFGYNEQFF; d_call: -; j_call: TRBJ2-1; v_call: TRBV11-3; clone_size: -
cdr3_nt: TGTGCCAGCAGTTTAGGGGGAAGTGAGCAGTTCTTC; cdr3_aa: CASSLGGSEQFF; d_call: -; j_call: TRBJ2-1; v_call: TRBV27; clone_size: -
cdr3_nt: TGTGCCAGCAGCTTAGATCCCGACAACTCCTACGAGCAGTACTTC; cdr3_aa: CASSLDPDNSYEQYF; d_call: -; j_call: TRBJ2-7; v_call: TRBV11-2; clone_size: -
cdr3_nt: TGTGCCAGCAGACCTCAGGGGGCCGAGGTGAACACTGAAGCTTTCTTT; cdr3_aa: CASRPQGAEVNTEAFF; d_call: TRBD1; j_call: TRBJ1-1; v_call: TRBV2; clone_size: -
cdr3_nt: TGCGCCAGCAGCCAAGGGGACAGGGACATAAGCGAGCAGTACTTC; cdr3_aa: CASSQGDRDISEQYF; d_call: TRBD1; j_call: TRBJ2-7; v_call: TRBV4-1; clone_size: -
cdr3_nt: TGCGCCAGCAGCCAAGATTTAGTACAGGGGGCGGGCTATGAGCAGTTCTTC; cdr3_aa: CASSQDLVQGAGYEQFF; d_call: TRBD1; j_call: TRBJ2-1; v_call: TRBV4-3; clone_size: -
cdr3_nt: TGTGCCAGCAGTTTAAGGCCGGGACAAAGCTACGAGCAGTACTTC; cdr3_aa: CASSLRPGQSYEQYF; d_call: -; j_call: TRBJ2-7; v_call: TRBV27; clone_size: -
cdr3_nt: TGTGCCAGCAGTTACGCTAGCGGGAACTACGAGCAGTACTTC; cdr3_aa: CASSYASGNYEQYF; d_call: TRBD2; j_call: TRBJ2-7; v_call: TRBV6-5; clone_size: -
cdr3_nt: TGTGCCAGCAACAATTTCAGGCAGCGTCAAGAGGGCTACGAGCAGTACTTC; cdr3_aa: CASNNFRQRQEGYEQYF; d_call: -; j_call: TRBJ2-7; v_call: TRBV7-9; clone_size: -
cdr3_nt: TGCGCCAGCAGCTTATTGTGGCCAGATAATCAGCCCCAGCATTTT; cdr3_aa: CASSLLWPDNQPQHF; d_call: -; j_call: TRBJ1-5; v_call: TRBV4-1; clone_size: -
cdr3_nt: TGTGCCAGCAGTGACCCCCTCTTCCGAGAGACCCAGTACTTC; cdr3_aa: CASSDPLFRETQYF; d_call: -; j_call: TRBJ2-5; v_call: TRBV2; clone_size: -
cdr3_nt: TGTGCCAGCAGCCATATCGGGACAGGGTCCTACGAGCAGTACTTC; cdr3_aa: CASSHIGTGSYEQYF; d_call: TRBD1; j_call: TRBJ2-7; v_call: TRBV14; clone_size: -
cdr3_nt: TGTGCCAGCAGTTTCGGTCCGGACTACGAGCAGTACTTC; cdr3_aa: CASSFGPDYEQYF; d_call: -; j_call: TRBJ2-7; v_call: TRBV27; clone_size: -
cdr3_nt: TGTGCCAGCAGTTCCGTAACCGGGACCACCAACAATGAGCAGTTCTTC; cdr3_aa: CASSSVTGTTNNEQFF; d_call: -; j_call: TRBJ2-1; v_call: TRBV28; clone_size: -
cdr3_nt: TGTGCCTGGCGTCGGAACACTGAAGCTTTCTTT; cdr3_aa: CAWRRNTEAFF; d_call: -; j_call: TRBJ1-1; v_call: TRBV30; clone_size: -
cdr3_nt: TGTGCCAGCAGCTTAACGGGCTCCACTGAAGCTTTCTTT; cdr3_aa: CASSLTGSTEAFF; d_call: -; j_call: TRBJ1-1; v_call: TRBV5-4; clone_size: -
cdr3_nt: TGTGCCAGCAGTGGAGGTGGACAGGGCTGGACTGAAGCTTTCTTT; cdr3_aa: CASSGGGQGWTEAFF; d_call: TRBD1; j_call: TRBJ1-1; v_call: TRBV28; clone_size: once
cdr3_nt: TGTGCCAGCAGTCCATTTGAGGGGGCGGGTGAGCAGTACTTC; cdr3_aa: CASSPFEGAGEQYF; d_call: TRBD1; j_call: TRBJ2-7; v_call: TRBV6-5; clone_size: -
cdr3_nt: TGTGCAAGTCGCTTAGCAGGACAGGGGGGAACCCGCGGAGAGTACTTC; cdr3_aa: CASRLAGQGGTRGEYF; d_call: -; j_call: TRBJ2-7; v_call: TRBV12-2; clone_size: once
cdr3_nt: TGCGCCAGTCAGGACAGGGCAAACACTGAAGCTTTCTTT; cdr3_aa: CASQDRANTEAFF; d_call: TRBD1; j_call: TRBJ1-1; v_call: TRBV10-1; clone_size: -
cdr3_nt: TGTGCCAGCAGCTTAGTCGCCCGAGCGGCTAATGAGCAGTTCTTC; cdr3_aa: CASSLVARAANEQFF; d_call: -; j_call: TRBJ2-1; v_call: TRBV7-8; clone_size: -
cdr3_nt: TGTGCCAGCAGCCCCGACAGGGGCCCCTACGAGCAGTACTTC; cdr3_aa: CASSPDRGPYEQYF; d_call: TRBD1; j_call: TRBJ2-7; v_call: TRBV5-4; clone_size: once
cdr3_nt: TGTGCCAGCAGCTTATACGGGACCGACCTTAAAGAGACCCAGTACTTC; cdr3_aa: CASSLYGTDLKETQYF; d_call: -; j_call: TRBJ2-5; v_call: TRBV13; clone_size: -
cdr3_nt: TGTGCCAGCAGCTCGCCGAGCACAGATACGCAGTATTTT; cdr3_aa: CASSSPSTDTQYF; d_call: -; j_call: TRBJ2-3; v_call: TRBV13; clone_size: -
cdr3_nt: TGTGCCAGCAGTTTCCTACAGGGGAGTGAAGGCTACACCTTC; cdr3_aa: CASSFLQGSEGYTF; d_call: TRBD1; j_call: TRBJ1-2; v_call: TRBV27; clone_size: -
cdr3_nt: TGTGCCAGCAGTTACTTACAGGGCCAGAACACTGAAGCTTTCTTT; cdr3_aa: CASSYLQGQNTEAFF; d_call: -; j_call: TRBJ1-1; v_call: TRBV6-6; clone_size: -